Below are 21 T cell receptor beta chains sequenced from a single sample in a study of blood T cell repertoires in COVID-19. Some clones are missing from TCRdb's copy, which holds only in-frame ones; the method was immunoSEQ multiplex PCR. The data contain around 110,000 clones, roughly 84% of them seen just once; the ten biggest clones take up around 3.9%. The sequenced material came from PBMCs or T cells enriched from blood (not recorded which). Receptor source: a woman in her 30s who had recovered from COVID-19.

The chain recombines TRBV7-2 with TRBJ2-1; 11 bases agree with TRBD2. Germline V gene lookup returns CDR1 SGHTA and CDR2 FQGNSA. V shed 1 base, J shed 10 bases, and the junction held 6 bases outside the gene matches. The CDR3 consists of 15 residues. The CDR3 protein is CASSLGLAGGREQFF. The CDR3 DNA sequence: TGTGCCAGCAGCTTAGGGCTAGCGGGAGGTAGGGAGCAGTTCTTC.

This clone has more than one count but fewer than ten. The chain joins TRBV4-3 to TRBJ1-2; 8 positions match TRBD1. Germline V lookup: CDR1 LGHNA, CDR2 YSLEER. The CDR3 covers 16 residues. The trim removed 0 bases at V and 3 bases at J, leaving 6 bases unmatched. The DNA for the CDR3 is TGCGCCAGCAGCCAAGAGGAGGCAGGGGGCTACTATGGCTACACCTTC. It translates to CASSQEEAGGYYGYTF.

V and J are TRBV6-5 and TRBJ2-1, with D maybe TRBD2 (6 bases). V gave up 7 bases and J gave up 6 bases, with 19 bases separating them. The CDR3 loop spans 15 amino acids. From germline, CDR1 is MNHEY and CDR2 SVGAGI. Written as DNA, the CDR3 is TGTGCCAGCACCTCCGCGGGGACCGAATTCAATGAGCAGTTCTTC. It specifies CASTSAGTEFNEQFF.

This rearrangement joins TRBV7-9 to TRBJ2-1; 7 nucleotides line up with TRBD2. After removal of 4 bases from V and 0 bases from J, the junction contained 0 bases not matched to a gene. The CDR3 extends over 14 amino acids. Germline CDR1 and CDR2: SEHNR and FQNEAQ (reference sequence). CDR3 in amino acids: CASSWTSSYNEQFF. The CDR3 DNA follows: TGTGCCAGCAGCTGGACTAGCTCCTACAATGAGCAGTTCTTC. Complete variable domain (other parts from reference TRBV7-9 and TRBJ2-1): DTGVSQNPRHKITKRGQNVTFRCDPISEHNRLYWYRQTLGQGPEFLTYFQNEAQLEKSRLLSDRFSAERPKGSFSTLEIQRTEQGDSAMYLCASSWTSSYNEQFFGPGTRLTVL.

The chain couples TRBV27 to TRBJ2-4; 7 bases fit TRBD2. Germline CDR1 and CDR2: MNHEY and SMNVEV (reference sequence). J gave up 0 bases and V 4 bases, and 15 bases lay outside the gene matches. The CDR3 spans 19 residues. The CDR3 bases are TGTGCCAGCAGTTATTTGGGGGGGTCGTGGGAGGGAGCCAAAAACATTCAGTACTTC. Protein: CASSYLGGSWEGAKNIQYF.

This clone was counted a few times. The chain recombines TRBV9 with TRBJ2-3; TRBD2 aligns across 8 bases. This CDR3 region has 15 residues. V lost 2 bases, J lost 3 bases, and 5 bases stayed unmatched. Germline assignment: CDR1 SGDLS and CDR2 YYNGEE. The CDR3 region has the DNA TGTGCCAGCAGCGTGTCAGCGGGAGTGACAGATACGCAGTATTTT. This gives the protein CASSVSAGVTDTQYF.

This chain connects TRBV12-5 to TRBJ2-3; no firm D call. The CDR3 length is 11 residues. In germline, CDR1 is LGHNT, CDR2 FRNRAP. V lost 7 bases to trimming and J lost 3 bases, with 5 bases between them. CDR3 DNA: TGTGCTAGTGCCGCGACAGATACGCAGTATTTT. It codes for CASAATDTQYF.

The genes are TRBV27 and TRBJ1-5; 8 bases align to TRBD1. Germline V lookup: CDR1 MNHEY, CDR2 SMNVEV (reference sequence). The CDR3 loop spans 15 amino acids. Trimming cost V 4 bases and J 4 bases; bases outside gene matches: 6. CDR3 sequence: CASSSRTGYNQPQHF. The CDR3 nucleotides read TGTGCCAGCAGTTCAAGGACAGGGTATAATCAGCCCCAGCATTTT.

The chain links TRBV3-1 (or the pseudogene TRBV3-2) to TRBJ1-1; possibly TRBD1 for D (5 bases). The CDR3 is 18 amino acids. The ends were cut back, 0 bases at V and 1 base at J, with 18 bases in the middle. Germline-derived CDR1 and CDR2 are LGHDT and YNNKEL (reference sequence). CDR3 in DNA: TGTGCCAGCAGCCAAGATCTCGGGGCAAGGAGGGGGAACACTGAAGCTTTCTTT. It encodes CASSQDLGARRGNTEAFF.

V usage is TRBV7-2 and J usage is TRBJ1-3; 7 nucleotides align to TRBD1. Germline CDR1 and CDR2: SGHTA and FQGNSA. The CDR3 runs 17 residues. Losses at the gene ends were 2 bases for V and 7 bases for J; bases not matched to a gene: 14. The CDR3 sequence is CASSLRGTGELPNTIYF. The CDR3 DNA is TGTGCCAGCAGCTTAAGGGGAACAGGGGAGTTACCGAACACCATATATTTT. Full variable domain (missing parts from reference TRBV7-2 and TRBJ1-3): GAGVSQSPSNKVTEKGKDVELRCDPISGHTALYWYRQSLGQGLEFLIYFQGNSAPDKSGLPSDRFSAERTGGSVSTLTIQRTQQEDSAVYLCASSLRGTGELPNTIYFGEGSWLTVV.

This rearrangement joins TRBV14 to TRBJ1-1, with D possibly matching TRBD1 (6 bases). The ends were cut back, 1 base at V and 6 bases at J, with 12 bases in the middle. Germline V gene data show CDR1 as SGHDN and CDR2 as FVKESK. This CDR3 spans 14 amino acids. The CDR3 reads CASSQVTGRAEAFF. DNA of the CDR3: TGTGCCAGCAGCCAAGTAACAGGGAGGGCTGAAGCTTTCTTT.

The V gene is TRBV28, the J gene TRBJ2-1; D not certain. CDR3 size: 11 residues. CDR1 MDHEN and CDR2 SYDVKM come from the germline V gene. Between the trimmed V and J ends, which lost 5 bases and 6 bases, there was a span of 5 bases. The CDR3 nucleotides are TGTGCCAGCAGTCTCCTCAATGAGCAGTTCTTC. Protein sequence: CASSLLNEQFF.

V and J are TRBV10-3 and TRBJ2-1, with 7 bases aligning to TRBD2. The J segment lost 8 bases and the V segment lost 4 bases, leaving 14 bases of the junction unmatched. The CDR3 has 16 amino acids. The V gene's germline CDR1 is ENHRY and CDR2 SYGVKD. Here the CDR3 reads CAISVGAGERGDEQFF. DNA for the CDR3: TGTGCCATCAGTGTAGGCGCGGGAGAAAGGGGCGATGAGCAGTTCTTC.

The chain uses TRBV3-1 (or the pseudogene TRBV3-2) and TRBJ1-1; D remains unclear. Germline V lookup: CDR1 LGHDT, CDR2 YNNKEL (reference sequence). Deletions cut 2 bases from V and 4 bases from J, with 8 bases between. This CDR3 contains 13 residues. For the CDR3, the DNA is TGTGCCAGCAGCCAAAGAGACTTCACTGAAGCTTTCTTT. This encodes CASSQRDFTEAFF.

This chain uses TRBV6-1 with TRBJ2-1; 9 bases map to TRBD2. CDR3 length: 15 amino acids. In germline, CDR1 is MNHNS, CDR2 SASEGT. Trimming removed 0 bases from V and 3 bases from J; junction bases left unmatched: 0. CDR3 coding DNA: TGTGCCAGCAGTGAAGCTAGCGGGAGCTACAATGAGCAGTTCTTC. This translates into CASSEASGSYNEQFF.

The chain employs TRBV11-2 and TRBJ1-1; tentative D call: TRBD1 (5 bases). V shed 5 bases and J shed 3 bases, with 22 bases lying between them. This CDR3 is 17 amino acids long. CDR1 SGHAT and CDR2 FQNNGV come from the germline V gene. The CDR3 reads CASSNWGGFRADTEAFF. Here the CDR3 DNA reads TGTGCCAGCAGCAACTGGGGGGGATTTCGGGCGGACACTGAAGCTTTCTTT.

This chain joins TRBV4-1 and TRBJ2-1; possible D gene TRBD2, 6 bases. Trimming took off 1 base at V and 0 bases at J, with 10 bases between the two ends. Germline V gives CDR1 MGHRA, CDR2 YSYEKL. The CDR3 length is 16 residues. CDR3: CASSQGPGSSYNEQFF. For the CDR3, the DNA is TGCGCCAGCAGCCAAGGGCCCGGGAGCTCCTACAATGAGCAGTTCTTC.

The genes are TRBV6-1 and TRBJ1-2, with TRBD1 matching over 10 bases. The germline V gene encodes CDR1 MNHNS and CDR2 SASEGT. The CDR3 spans 13 residues. The ends lost 3 bases at V and 7 bases at J; junction bases unmatched: 2. The CDR3 region is CASSDRDRGGYTF. The CDR3 coding sequence is TGTGCCAGCAGTGATAGGGACAGGGGTGGCTACACCTTC.

The V and J genes are TRBV7-2 and TRBJ2-7; the match to TRBD2 covers 11 bases. CDR3 length: 15 amino acids. V gave up 5 bases and J gave up 1 base; unmatched junction bases: 4. From germline, CDR1 is SGHTA and CDR2 FQGNSA. The CDR3 DNA is TGTGCCAGCAGCGGCTCTAGCGGGAGGTCCTACGAGCAGTACTTC. This sequence encodes CASSGSSGRSYEQYF.

The V call is TRBV28, the J call TRBJ2-7; 7 positions agree with TRBD1. Losses at the gene ends were 6 bases for V and 4 bases for J; bases not matched to a gene: 9. This CDR3 has 14 amino acids. Germline CDR1 and CDR2: MDHEN and SYDVKM. CDR3 sequence (DNA): TGTGCCAGCAGACACGACAGGGACGGGTACGAGCAGTACTTC. It codes for CASRHDRDGYEQYF.

This chain joins TRBV7-9 and TRBJ2-1, with D hard to call. The CDR3 has 15 amino acids. The germline gives CDR1 SEHNR, CDR2 FQNEAQ (reference sequence). V lost 5 bases to trimming and J lost 12 bases, with 23 bases between them. The CDR3 coding sequence is TGTGCCAGCAGCCCCGGGTCCGCCGGCCAGACCGTGCAGTTCTTC. Encoded protein: CASSPGSAGQTVQFF.